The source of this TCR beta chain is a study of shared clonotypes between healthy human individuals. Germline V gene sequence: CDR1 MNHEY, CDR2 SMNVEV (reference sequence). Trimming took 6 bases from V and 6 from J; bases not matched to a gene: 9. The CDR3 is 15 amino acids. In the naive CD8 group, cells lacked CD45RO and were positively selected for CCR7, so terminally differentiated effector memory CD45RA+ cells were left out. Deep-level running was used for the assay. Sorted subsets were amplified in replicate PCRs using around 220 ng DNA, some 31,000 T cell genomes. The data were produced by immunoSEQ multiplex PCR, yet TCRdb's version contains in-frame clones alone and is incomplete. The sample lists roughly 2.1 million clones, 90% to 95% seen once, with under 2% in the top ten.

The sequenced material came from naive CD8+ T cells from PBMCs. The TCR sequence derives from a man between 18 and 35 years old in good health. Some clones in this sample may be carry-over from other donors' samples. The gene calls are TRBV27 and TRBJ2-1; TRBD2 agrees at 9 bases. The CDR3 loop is CASRTGTSLSNEQFF. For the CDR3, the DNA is TGTGCCAGCAGGACCGGGACTAGCCTCTCCAATGAGCAGTTCTTC.